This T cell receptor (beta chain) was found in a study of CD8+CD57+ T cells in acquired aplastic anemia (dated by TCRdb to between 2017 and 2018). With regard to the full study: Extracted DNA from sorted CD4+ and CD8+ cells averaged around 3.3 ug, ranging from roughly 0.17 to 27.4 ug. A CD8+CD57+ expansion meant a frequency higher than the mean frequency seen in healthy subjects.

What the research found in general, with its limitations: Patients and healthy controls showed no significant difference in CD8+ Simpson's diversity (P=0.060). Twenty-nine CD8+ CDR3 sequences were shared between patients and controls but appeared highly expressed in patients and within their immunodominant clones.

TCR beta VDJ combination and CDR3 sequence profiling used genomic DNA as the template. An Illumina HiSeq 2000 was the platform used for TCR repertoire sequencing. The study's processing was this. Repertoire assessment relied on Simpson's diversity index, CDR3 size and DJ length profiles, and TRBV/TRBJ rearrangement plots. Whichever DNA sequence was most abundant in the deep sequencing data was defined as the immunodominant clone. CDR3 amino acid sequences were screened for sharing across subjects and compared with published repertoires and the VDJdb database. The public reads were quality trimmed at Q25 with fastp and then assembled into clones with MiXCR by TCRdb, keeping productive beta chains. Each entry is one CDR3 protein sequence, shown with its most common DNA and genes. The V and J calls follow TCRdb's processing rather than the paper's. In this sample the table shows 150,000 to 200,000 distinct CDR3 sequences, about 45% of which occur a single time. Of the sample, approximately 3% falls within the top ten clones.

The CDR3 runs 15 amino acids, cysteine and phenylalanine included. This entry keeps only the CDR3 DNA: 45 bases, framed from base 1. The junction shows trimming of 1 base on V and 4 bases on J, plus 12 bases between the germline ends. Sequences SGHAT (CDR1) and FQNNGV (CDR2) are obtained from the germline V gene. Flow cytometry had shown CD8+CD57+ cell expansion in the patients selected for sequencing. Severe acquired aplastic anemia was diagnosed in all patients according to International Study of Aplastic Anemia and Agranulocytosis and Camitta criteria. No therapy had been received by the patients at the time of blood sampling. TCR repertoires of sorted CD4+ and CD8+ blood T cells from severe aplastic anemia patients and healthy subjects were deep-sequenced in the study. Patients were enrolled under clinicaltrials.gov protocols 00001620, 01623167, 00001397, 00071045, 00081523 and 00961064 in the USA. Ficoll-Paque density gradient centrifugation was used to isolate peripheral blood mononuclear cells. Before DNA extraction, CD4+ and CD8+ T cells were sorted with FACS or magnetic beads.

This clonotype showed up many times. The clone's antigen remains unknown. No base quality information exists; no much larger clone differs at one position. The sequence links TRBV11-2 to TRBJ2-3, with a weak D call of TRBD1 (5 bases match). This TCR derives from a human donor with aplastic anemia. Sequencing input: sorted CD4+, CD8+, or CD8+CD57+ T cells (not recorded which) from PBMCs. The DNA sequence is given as TGTGCCAGCAGCTTAGGGGGCGGTTTTCCAGATACGCAGTATTTT. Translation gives CASSLGGGFPDTQYF.